This T cell receptor (beta chain) originates from a study of blood T cell repertoires in COVID-19. Overall study context: Whether acute or convalescent, the COVID-19 samples came from the United States, Italy and Spain. From T cells, B-cell-depleted T cells, or PBMCs came the material, which was cDNA or gDNA.

This clone was seen just once. The CDR3 length is 14 residues. CDR1 and CDR2 (germline): LNHDA, SQIVND (reference sequence). The V gene lost 10 bases and the J gene lost 8 bases, with 18 bases spanning the gap. Using immunoSEQ multiplex PCR, the repertoire was profiled, and TCRdb retains in-frame clones only, with some absent. This sample has 150,000 to 200,000 clones, with under 90% found just once. This sequence joins TRBV19 and TRBJ1-6; D is undetermined. Sequences were obtained from peripheral blood. This clonotype originated in a human donor in a cohort sampled during active COVID-19. CDR3 sequence: CATRRRAEHSPLHF. The DNA of the CDR3 is TGTGCCACGCGGAGGAGGGCGGAGCATTCACCCCTCCACTTT. The entire variable domain, with the rest obtained from reference TRBV19 and TRBJ1-6, is as follows: DGGITQSPKYLFRKEGQNVTLSCEQNLNHDAMYWYRQDPGQGLRLIYYSQIVNDFQKGDIAEGYSVSREKKESFPLTVTSAQKNPTAFYLCATRRRAEHSPLHFGNGTRLTVT.